The rows below give T cell receptor beta chains drawn from one sample of a study of beta chain features in type 1 diabetes. TCRdb's copy holds only in-frame clones and misses some; the assay was immunoSEQ multiplex PCR. The sample lists more than 300,000 clones, roughly 16% occurring once. The specimen sequenced was naive CD4+ T cells from blood. The receptors shown here come from a woman aged 18 to 35 in good health. Each CDR3 is given with its conserved first and last residue. Fields, in order: clone size, V gene, J gene, D gene, CDR3 protein, CDR3 DNA. The D gene is left open where the match is weak. Only part of the rows carry a size: once, few, many, or a class if the clone is expanded.

>-|TRBV18|TRBJ2-7|-
CASSPQAAKAYEQYF
TGTGCCAGCTCACCACAAGCAGCGAAGGCCTACGAGCAGTACTTC
>few|TRBV30|TRBJ2-4|TRBD2
CASRGAGGMVSAKNIQYF
TGTGCCTCACGGGGAGCGGGAGGGATGGTCTCGGCCAAAAACATTCAGTACTTC
>few|TRBV6-4|TRBJ1-5|-
CASSYRVSGPQHF
TGTGCCAGCAGTTACAGGGTGTCGGGACCCCAGCATTTT
>few|TRBV9|TRBJ2-2|-
CASSARPYTGELFF
TGTGCCAGCAGCGCCCGTCCCTACACCGGGGAGCTGTTTTTT
>-|TRBV30|TRBJ2-1|TRBD2
CAWSDFRLAGYNEQFF
TGTGCCTGGAGTGATTTTCGACTAGCGGGGTACAATGAGCAGTTCTTC
>few|TRBV10-3|TRBJ2-7|TRBD1
CASGTADYEQYF
TGTGCCAGTGGGACAGCGGACTACGAGCAGTACTTC
>few|TRBV6-6|TRBJ2-7|TRBD2
CASSRTSVAYEQYF
TGTGCCAGCAGCAGGACTAGCGTCGCCTACGAGCAGTACTTC
>few|TRBV28|TRBJ2-1|TRBD2
CASRGGRSYNEQFF
TGTGCCAGCAGGGGGGGGAGGTCCTACAATGAGCAGTTCTTC
>few|TRBV7-7|TRBJ2-1|TRBD2
CASSLTSGRNDEQFF
TGTGCTAGCAGCTTAACTAGCGGGAGAAATGATGAGCAGTTCTTC
>-|TRBV5-1|TRBJ2-4|-
CASSLDGSAKNIQYF
TGCGCCAGCAGCTTGGACGGGTCCGCCAAAAACATTCAGTACTTC
>few|TRBV18|TRBJ2-1|-
CASSPLVARYNEQFF
TGTGCCAGCTCACCATTGGTGGCTAGGTACAATGAGCAGTTCTTC
>-|TRBV28|TRBJ2-5|-
CASSLSAETQYF
TGTGCCAGCAGTTTGAGCGCAGAGACCCAGTACTTC
>-|TRBV2|TRBJ1-1|TRBD1
CASGRQGVGNTEAFF
TGTGCCAGCGGGCGGCAGGGGGTCGGGAACACTGAAGCTTTCTTT
>-|TRBV5-4|TRBJ2-6|-
CASSLGAGYDVLTF
TGTGCCAGCAGCTTGGGGGCAGGGTACGACGTCCTGACTTTC
>-|TRBV13|TRBJ2-2|TRBD2
CASSFRTSAGGELFF
TGTGCCAGCAGCTTCCGAACTAGCGCGGGCGGGGAGCTGTTTTTT
>few|TRBV29-1|TRBJ2-2|TRBD2
CSVEERMGLGGELFF
TGCAGCGTTGAAGAACGAATGGGACTAGGCGGGGAGCTGTTTTTT
>-|TRBV28|TRBJ2-7|-
CASSLNSVLSYEQYF
TGTGCCAGCAGTTTAAATAGCGTACTATCCTACGAGCAGTACTTC
>few|TRBV11-1|TRBJ1-2|-
CASSGLRNYGYTF
TGTGCCAGCTCGGGACTGCGCAACTATGGCTACACCTTC
>-|TRBV5-1|TRBJ2-1|TRBD2
CASSPGTSVYNEQFF
TGCGCCAGCAGCCCAGGGACTAGCGTATACAATGAGCAGTTCTTC
>few|TRBV7-2|TRBJ2-3|-
CASSLTTPTQYF
TGTGCCAGCAGCTTAACTACTCCTACGCAGTATTTT
>few|TRBV5-4|TRBJ2-2|TRBD1
CASSPTLDRGTGELFF
TGTGCCAGCAGCCCAACCCTAGACAGGGGCACCGGGGAGCTGTTTTTT
>few|TRBV29-1|TRBJ2-7|TRBD2
CSARLAGRYEQYF
TGCAGCGCCCGACTAGCGGGAAGATACGAGCAGTACTTC
>few|TRBV2|TRBJ2-7|TRBD2
CASRQHGGADYEQYF
TGTGCCAGCAGGCAACACGGGGGGGCTGACTACGAGCAGTACTTC
>few|TRBV19|TRBJ2-1|-
CASRNSGSSYNEQFF
TGTGCCAGTAGAAATAGCGGCAGCTCCTACAATGAGCAGTTCTTC
>-|TRBV30|TRBJ2-5|TRBD2
CAWSGLAGETQYF
TGTGCCTGGAGCGGGCTAGCGGGGGAGACCCAGTACTTC
>few|TRBV11-2|TRBJ2-2|TRBD2
CASSPGTSKRTGELFF
TGTGCCAGCAGCCCTGGGACTAGCAAGAGAACCGGGGAGCTGTTTTTT
>few|TRBV6-1|TRBJ2-1|-
CASSETRNEQFF
TGTGCCAGCAGTGAAACGAGAAATGAGCAGTTCTTC
>-|TRBV5-1|TRBJ1-1|-
CASSAPTANTEAFF
TGCGCCAGCAGCGCGCCGACAGCGAACACTGAAGCTTTCTTT
>-|TRBV7-9|TRBJ2-7|TRBD1
CASSLVTGAYEQYF
TGTGCCAGCAGCTTGGTGACAGGGGCCTACGAGCAGTACTTC
>-|TRBV5-1|TRBJ2-1|TRBD2
CASSPGTSGRWTYNEQFF
TGCGCCAGCAGCCCGGGGACTAGCGGGAGATGGACCTACAATGAGCAGTTCTTC
>few|TRBV7-6|TRBJ2-1|-
CASSPDRFNEQFF
TGTGCCAGCAGCCCAGACAGGTTCAATGAGCAGTTCTTC
>few|TRBV19|TRBJ2-1|-
CASTEGRDSYNEQFF
TGTGCCAGTACCGAGGGGCGGGATTCCTACAATGAGCAGTTCTTC
>few|TRBV9|TRBJ2-1|-
CASSVAMRGEQFF
TGTGCCAGCAGCGTAGCGATGCGGGGTGAGCAGTTCTTC
>-|TRBV10-3|TRBJ1-1|-
CAISPTPQGNTEAFF
TGTGCCATCAGCCCTACTCCACAGGGGAACACTGAAGCTTTCTTT
>few|TRBV7-9|TRBJ2-1|-
CASSLGAYNEQFF
TGTGCCAGCAGCTTAGGAGCTTACAATGAGCAGTTCTTC
>few|TRBV5-4|TRBJ2-3|-
CASSFQGITDTQYF
TGTGCCAGCAGCTTTCAGGGGATCACAGATACGCAGTATTTT
>few|TRBV18|TRBJ2-5|TRBD2
CASLNSGTSGSETQYF
TGTGCCAGCTTGAATTCCGGGACTAGCGGGTCAGAGACCCAGTACTTC
>few|TRBV7-2|TRBJ1-1|-
CASTRTSNTEAFF
TGTGCCAGCACCAGGACATCGAACACTGAAGCTTTCTTT
>few|TRBV27|TRBJ1-5|TRBD1
CASRATGALRGNQPQHF
TGTGCCAGCAGAGCGACAGGGGCGCTACGAGGCAATCAGCCCCAGCATTTT
>few|TRBV6-1|TRBJ1-2|-
CASRTGLANYGYTF
TGTGCCAGCAGGACAGGCCTAGCTAACTATGGCTACACCTTC
>few|TRBV5-1|TRBJ2-1|TRBD1
CASSSGTAHNEQFF
TGCGCCAGCAGCTCTGGGACAGCCCACAATGAGCAGTTCTTC
>few|TRBV7-3|TRBJ1-1|-
CASSIGASNTEAFF
TGTGCCAGCAGCATTGGGGCATCGAACACTGAAGCTTTCTTT
>few|TRBV14|TRBJ2-5|TRBD2
CASSQEDAAGWKTQYF
TGTGCCAGCAGCCAAGAGGACGCAGCGGGATGGAAGACCCAGTACTTC
>few|TRBV6-5|TRBJ2-7|-
CASTPGRRYEQYF
TGTGCCAGCACCCCGGGAAGGCGTTACGAGCAGTACTTC
>-|TRBV5-1|TRBJ1-1|TRBD1
CASSPGQGASEAFF
TGCGCCAGCAGCCCGGGACAGGGGGCTTCCGAAGCTTTCTTT
>few|TRBV28|TRBJ2-1|-
CASSWTLSSYNEQFF
TGTGCCAGCAGCTGGACATTGAGCTCCTACAATGAGCAGTTCTTC
>once|TRBV29-1|TRBJ2-7|TRBD2
CSVDVVAGGNEQYF
TGCAGCGTTGACGTTGTAGCGGGAGGGAACGAGCAGTACTTC
>-|TRBV6-5|TRBJ1-1|TRBD1
CASSPPGQPNTEAFF
TGTGCCAGCAGCCCCCCGGGACAGCCGAACACTGAAGCTTTCTTT
>-|TRBV28|TRBJ1-2|-
CASSLQGGGYTF
TGTGCCAGCAGTTTACAGGGCGGCGGCTACACCTTC
>-|TRBV29-1|TRBJ2-7|TRBD2
CSVEDLRCGRAWSYEQYF
TGCAGCGTTGAAGATCTTCGCTGCGGGAGGGCCTGGAGCTACGAGCAGTACTTC
>-|TRBV7-9|TRBJ1-5|-
CASSFQGQPQHF
TGTGCCAGCAGCTTTCAGGGCCAGCCCCAGCATTTT
>-|TRBV29-1|TRBJ1-1|-
CSVERQPNTEAFF
TGCAGCGTTGAGCGGCAGCCCAACACTGAAGCTTTCTTT
>-|TRBV2|TRBJ1-2|-
CASSESFPSIGYGYTF
TGTGCCAGCAGTGAATCATTCCCTTCCATCGGCTATGGCTACACCTTC
>few|TRBV19|TRBJ1-5|TRBD1
CASRGQIGQPQHF
TGTGCCAGTAGGGGACAGATAGGTCAGCCCCAGCATTTT
>-|TRBV21-1|TRBJ2-1|-
CASSKIFKGRQEGWCEQFF
TGTGCCAGCAGCAAAATTTTTAAGGGGAGGCAGGAGGGGTGGTGTGAGCAGTTCTTC